The T cell receptor beta chain under discussion was sequenced for a study of blood T cell repertoires in COVID-19. Study information: The samples span acute and convalescent COVID-19 from the United States, Italy and Spain. T cells, B-cell-depleted T cells, or PBMCs provided the cDNA or gDNA that served as material.

CDR3 length: 15 amino acids. CDR1 LNHDA and CDR2 SQIVND come from the germline V gene (reference sequence). With V trimmed by 3 bases and J by 3 bases, 8 bases remained unmatched. How the authors handled the data: The assay estimated nucleated cells by amplifying reference gene primers. Repertoires were generated with immunoSEQ multiplex PCR, while TCRdb's copy carries only in-frame clones and drops some. The V and J calls and the clone size are those of that table, but D and trimming were determined from the DNA. The table records roughly 250,000 clones, 88% of them present only once. Sequencing input: peripheral blood. This TCR came from a man aged 55 to 70 who had recovered from COVID-19. V and J are TRBV19 and TRBJ2-7; TRBD1 aligns across 7 bases. The CDR3 nucleotides read TGTGCCAGTAGTATTAAAACTGGGACAGACTACGAGCAGTACTTC. It yields the protein CASSIKTGTDYEQYF.